This TCR beta chain came from a study of T cells after yellow fever vaccination. TCRdb re-called the 5' RACE reads through MiXCR, storing one row per CDR3 protein. The table records about 260,000 distinct CDR3 sequences, roughly 5.6% of them present only once. This clonotype was counted many times. The germline gives CDR1 MGHRA, CDR2 YSYEKL. The CDR3 totals 16 residues. Trimming removed 4 bases at V and 0 bases at J, with 13 bases between. The genes are TRBV4-1 and TRBJ2-4; tentative D call: TRBD1 (5 bases). Sample: CD4+ T cells sorted from PBMCs, taken on the day of the yellow fever booster vaccination. The receptor was isolated from a man aged 18 to 35 who received the YFV17D yellow fever vaccine. In nucleotides, the CDR3 is TGCGCCAGCAGCCCCCCCGGGCAGGGAGCCAAAAACATTCAGTACTTC. It translates to CASSPPGQGAKNIQYF.